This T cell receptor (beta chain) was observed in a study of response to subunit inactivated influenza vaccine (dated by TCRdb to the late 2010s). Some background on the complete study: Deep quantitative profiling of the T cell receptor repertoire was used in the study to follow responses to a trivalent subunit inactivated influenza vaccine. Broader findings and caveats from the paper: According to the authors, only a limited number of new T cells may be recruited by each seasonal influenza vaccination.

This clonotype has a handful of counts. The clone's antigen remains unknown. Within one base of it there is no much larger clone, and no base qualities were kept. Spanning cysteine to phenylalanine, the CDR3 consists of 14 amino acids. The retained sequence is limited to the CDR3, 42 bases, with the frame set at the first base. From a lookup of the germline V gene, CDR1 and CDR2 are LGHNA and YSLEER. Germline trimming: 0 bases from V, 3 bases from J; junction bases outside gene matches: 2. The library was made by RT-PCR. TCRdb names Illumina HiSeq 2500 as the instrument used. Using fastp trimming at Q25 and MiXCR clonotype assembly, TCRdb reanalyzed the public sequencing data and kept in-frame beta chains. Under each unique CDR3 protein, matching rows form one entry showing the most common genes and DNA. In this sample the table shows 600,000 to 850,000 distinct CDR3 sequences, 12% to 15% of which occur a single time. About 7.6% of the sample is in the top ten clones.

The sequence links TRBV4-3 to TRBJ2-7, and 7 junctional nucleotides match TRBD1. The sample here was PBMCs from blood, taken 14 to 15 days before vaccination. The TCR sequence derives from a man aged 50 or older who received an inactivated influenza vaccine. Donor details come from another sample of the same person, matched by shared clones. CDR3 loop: CASSQDRTGYEQYF. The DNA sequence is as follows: TGCGCCAGCAGCCAAGATAGGACAGGCTACGAGCAGTACTTC.